Below are 4 T cell receptor beta chains sequenced from a single sample in a study of shared clonotypes between healthy human individuals. Clones were sequenced by immunoSEQ multiplex PCR, and TCRdb holds only the in-frame ones, with some missing. The sample lists about 1 million clones, about 76% occurring once. Sample: memory CD4+ T cells sorted from blood. Subset described: CD45RA-negative fraction. The receptors were sampled from a young man in good health.

The rearrangement links TRBV7-9 to TRBJ2-5; 7 bases are shared with TRBD1. The DNA end is a closer match to TRBJ2-7, so the J assignment may be wrong. The CDR3 length is 15 residues. Germline V gene data show CDR1 as SEHNR and CDR2 as FQNEAQ (reference sequence). CDR3 DNA sequence: TGTGCCAGCAACATCGGGACAGCCAATCCTAACGAGCAGTACTTC. It specifies CASNIGTANPNEQYF.

This clone occurred once. V gene TRBV7-2 combines with J gene TRBJ2-5, with D possibly called TRBD1 or TRBD2 (6 bases each). CDR3 length: 15 amino acids. Trimming removed 5 bases from V and 7 bases from J, with 20 bases in between. Germline V gene sequence: CDR1 SGHTA, CDR2 FQGNSA. DNA of the CDR3: TGTGCCAGCAGCAAACGTGGGGGGCCCGGGGGGACCCAGTACTTC. This translates into CASSKRGGPGGTQYF.

The DNA for the CDR3 is TGTGCCAGCACCTGGGTCGGGACAGGGCAGGAGACCCAGTACTTC. This gives the protein CASTWVGTGQETQYF. The chain employs TRBV2 and TRBJ2-5; the match to TRBD1 covers 9 bases. CDR1 is SNHLY and CDR2 is FYNNEI in the germline V gene. The CDR3 spans 15 residues. V was pared by 7 bases and J by 5 bases, with 11 bases of the junction left unmatched.

The J gene is TRBJ2-7, the V gene TRBV13; 8 bases match TRBD1. Germline V CDR1 and CDR2: PRHDT, FYEKMQ (reference sequence). The CDR3 covers 12 residues. V gave up 6 bases and J gave up 6 bases; unmatched junction bases: 4. CDR3 DNA: TGTGCCAGCAGTCAAACAGGGGGCGAGCAGTACTTC. It yields the protein CASSQTGGEQYF. The full variable domain, its missing parts supplied by reference TRBV13 and TRBJ2-7, is AAGVIQSPRHLIKEKRETATLKCYPIPRHDTVYWYQQGPGQDPQFLISFYEKMQSDKGSIPDRFSAQQFSDYHSELNMSSLELGDSALYFCASSQTGGEQYFGPGTRLTVT.